The 20 T cell receptor beta chains presented below share a single source sample, sequenced in a study of T cell responses to AZD1222 COVID-19 vaccine. Sequenced by immunoSEQ multiplex PCR; TCRdb stores in-frame clones only, minus some. The repertoire includes approximately 100,000 clones, roughly 86% of them detected once, and around 9.6% sits in the top ten. The sequences come from peripheral blood, collected 28 days after the second AZD1222 dose. The receptors derive from an adult who received the AZD1222 COVID-19 vaccine.

The chain combines TRBV19 with TRBJ2-2; D may match TRBD1 or TRBD2 (5 bases each). Trimming left V 3 bases short and J 5 bases short, with 16 bases between. CDR3 length equals 16 residues. Per the germline V gene, CDR1 is LNHDA and CDR2 is SQIVND (reference sequence). DNA for the CDR3: TGTGCCAGTAGTATGTCGGGGCGGAGAGAGACCGGGGAGCTGTTTTTT. As protein: CASSMSGRRETGELFF.

The chain carries TRBV24-1 and TRBJ2-2, with D unclear. The V end lost 7 bases, the J end lost 1 base, and 6 bases lay between the germline ends. This CDR3 spans 13 amino acids. Germline V gene lookup returns CDR1 KGHDR and CDR2 SFDVKD. Written as DNA, the CDR3 is TGTGCCACCAGCCTCCAGAACACCGGGGAGCTGTTTTTT. Its translation is CATSLQNTGELFF.

This clone has a handful of counts. The V gene is TRBV11-2, the J gene TRBJ1-1; 7 positions match TRBD1. Germline CDR1 is SGHAT and CDR2 is FQNNGV. With 4 bases clipped from V and 1 base from J, the junction kept 3 bases outside the gene matches. The CDR3 is 14 amino acids. Written as DNA, the CDR3 is TGTGCCAGCAGCTCAGGGGGTTGGAACACTGAAGCTTTCTTT. Its protein is CASSSGGWNTEAFF.

This sequence joins TRBV7-9 and TRBJ2-7, with D maybe TRBD1 (6 bases). Germline V CDR1 and CDR2: SEHNR, FQNEAQ (reference sequence). V gave up 0 bases and J gave up 12 bases, with 12 bases separating them. This CDR3 region has 12 residues. CDR3 bases: TGTGCCAGCAGCTTAGCGCCTGGGACATGGTACTTC. Protein: CASSLAPGTWYF.

This clone was seen just once. CDR3 sequence (DNA): TGTGCCAGCAGGGATACAGGGGGAAATGGCTACACCTTC. It specifies CASRDTGGNGYTF. The V and J genes are TRBV6-4 and TRBJ1-2; 8 bases line up with TRBD1. The CDR3 runs 13 residues. Germline CDR1 reads MRHNA; CDR2 reads SNTAGT. The J segment lost 6 bases and the V segment lost 6 bases, leaving 6 bases of the junction unmatched.

This sequence joins TRBV28 and TRBJ2-5; D gene uncertain. CDR3 length: 13 amino acids. Germline V gene lookup returns CDR1 MDHEN and CDR2 SYDVKM. V was pared by 9 bases and J by 1 base, with 12 bases between. The DNA for the CDR3 is TGTGCCAGTGCAGGTGGGGTCCAAGAGACCCAGTACTTC. This codes for CASAGGVQETQYF.

This clone was observed a single time. The genes are TRBV6-4 and TRBJ1-1; weak D call: TRBD1 (5 bases). The CDR3 extends over 14 amino acids. V was clipped by 5 bases and J by 1 base, with 11 bases between them. Germline assignment: CDR1 MRHNA and CDR2 SNTAGT. In DNA form, the CDR3 reads TGTGCCAGCAGTCAACGACAGAGGAACACTGAAGCTTTCTTT. Translated, it gives CASSQRQRNTEAFF.

The V call is TRBV27, the J call TRBJ2-7; TRBD1 might be the D (7 bases). Looked up from germline, CDR1 is MNHEY and CDR2 is SMNVEV (reference sequence). The ends were cut back, 4 bases at V and 4 bases at J, with 14 bases in the middle. CDR3 length equals 14 residues. The CDR3 DNA is TGTGCCAGCAGTTCGACAGGGAGGCGATACGAGCAGTACTTC. Encoded protein: CASSSTGRRYEQYF.

The chain uses TRBV2 and TRBJ1-2; no reliable D call. The length of the CDR3 is 16 residues. The V and J ends lost 3 bases and 4 bases respectively, with 18 bases between them. The germline V gene encodes CDR1 SNHLY and CDR2 FYNNEI. The CDR3 nucleotides read TGTGCCAGCAGTGACAGCTTAGTCCAATCTCTCTATGGCTACACCTTC. The encoded protein is CASSDSLVQSLYGYTF.

The chain carries TRBV11-2 and TRBJ1-1; possibly TRBD1 for D (5 bases). Trimming left V 4 bases short and J 5 bases short, with 11 bases between. The CDR3 loop spans 13 amino acids. Germline CDR1 reads SGHAT; CDR2 reads FQNNGV. The CDR3 region has the DNA TGTGCCAGCAGCTCCAGGGCGGGGACTGAAGCTTTCTTT. It translates to CASSSRAGTEAFF.

The chain combines TRBV5-5 with TRBJ2-7; no firm D call. Germline V lookup: CDR1 SGHKS, CDR2 YYEKEE (reference sequence). Trimming removed 2 bases at V and 2 bases at J, with 14 bases between. The CDR3 runs to 15 residues. The CDR3: CASSFEIRIPYEQYF. DNA of the CDR3: TGTGCCAGCAGCTTTGAGATCAGGATCCCCTACGAGCAGTACTTC.

V and J are TRBV27 and TRBJ2-1; D may match TRBD1 or TRBD2 (6 bases each). Per the germline V gene, CDR1 is MNHEY and CDR2 is SMNVEV (reference sequence). The germline V and J ends were trimmed by 0 bases and 6 bases, with 9 bases remaining between them. The CDR3 is 14 amino acids. The CDR3 loop reads CASSLSWGANEQFF. CDR3 in DNA: TGTGCCAGCAGTTTATCGTGGGGGGCCAATGAGCAGTTCTTC.

V gene TRBV18 combines with J gene TRBJ1-5; D unclear. V lost 3 bases to trimming and J lost 0 bases, with 6 bases between them. This CDR3 is built from 14 residues. Germline V lookup: CDR1 KGHSH, CDR2 LQKENI. The CDR3 nucleotides read TGTGCCAGCTCACCGGACTATAGCAATCAGCCCCAGCATTTT. It encodes CASSPDYSNQPQHF.

The V gene is TRBV5-1, the J gene TRBJ1-2; D call uncertain. V lost 4 bases and J 4 bases, leaving 11 bases between the germline ends. This CDR3 has 13 amino acids. Per germline, CDR1 SGHRS and CDR2 YFSETQ. Here the CDR3 reads CASSPEPGYGYTF. CDR3 nucleotides: TGCGCCAGCAGCCCCGAGCCGGGCTATGGCTACACCTTC.

The chain joins TRBV2 to TRBJ1-3, with D unclear. Trimming pared 4 bases from V and 0 bases from J, leaving 19 bases between. Germline V gene lookup returns CDR1 SNHLY and CDR2 FYNNEI. The CDR3 sequence is 18 residues long. The DNA of the CDR3 is TGTGCCAGCAGTGTGTTTTCGGGAGGCAGAGTCTCTGGAAACACCATATATTTT. Protein: CASSVFSGGRVSGNTIYF.

The genes are TRBV6-1 and TRBJ2-7, with 7 bases fitting TRBD1. This CDR3 is built from 14 residues. CDR1 and CDR2 (germline): MNHNS, SASEGT. J lost 6 bases, V lost 3 bases, and 8 bases had no gene match. CDR3 nucleotide sequence: TGTGCCAGCAGTGACAGGGGGAGCGGAACCGAGCAGTACTTC. This gives the protein CASSDRGSGTEQYF.

To note about this clone: An end of the junction differs from the germline gene, which may be a read error. J is TRBJ1-1 and V is TRBV7-9; D is unresolved. CDR1 is SEHNR and CDR2 is FQNEAQ in the germline V gene (reference sequence). This CDR3 has 10 amino acids. The CDR3 DNA is TGTGCCAGCAGCTCTTCCCAATGGGTCTTT. It is translated as CASSSSQWVF.

This chain joins TRBV10-3 and TRBJ1-2; perhaps TRBD1 as D (5 bases). The V and J ends lost 7 bases and 8 bases respectively, with 14 bases between them. The CDR3 contains 12 residues. Germline CDR1 is ENHRY and CDR2 is SYGVKD. The CDR3 DNA reads as TGTGCCATCACATCGGGGCTGGGAGGCTACACCTTC. Translated: CAITSGLGGYTF.

J is TRBJ1-5 and V is TRBV7-8, with D possibly TRBD1 on 5 matching bases. Germline V lookup: CDR1 SGHVS, CDR2 FQNEAQ. The CDR3 runs to 15 residues. V shed 3 bases and J shed 2 bases, with 11 bases lying between them. For the CDR3, the DNA is TGTGCCAGCAGCTTGACCGGGGGAGGCAATCAGCCCCAGCATTTT. It translates to CASSLTGGGNQPQHF.

The rearrangement joins TRBV5-1 to TRBJ1-4; the match to TRBD1 covers 7 bases. The CDR3 consists of 15 residues. The ends lost 5 bases at V and 5 bases at J; junction bases unmatched: 9. Germline V lookup: CDR1 SGHRS, CDR2 YFSETQ. The CDR3 loop reads CASSWGGGGNEKLFF. The CDR3 nucleotides are TGCGCCAGCAGTTGGGGTGGAGGGGGCAATGAAAAACTGTTTTTT. The full variable domain, rest sourced from reference TRBV5-1 and TRBJ1-4, is KAGVTQTPRYLIKTRGQQVTLSCSPISGHRSVSWYQQTPGQGLQFLFEYFSETQRNKGNFPGRFSGRQFSNSRSEMNVSTLELGDSALYLCASSWGGGGNEKLFFGSGTQLSVL.